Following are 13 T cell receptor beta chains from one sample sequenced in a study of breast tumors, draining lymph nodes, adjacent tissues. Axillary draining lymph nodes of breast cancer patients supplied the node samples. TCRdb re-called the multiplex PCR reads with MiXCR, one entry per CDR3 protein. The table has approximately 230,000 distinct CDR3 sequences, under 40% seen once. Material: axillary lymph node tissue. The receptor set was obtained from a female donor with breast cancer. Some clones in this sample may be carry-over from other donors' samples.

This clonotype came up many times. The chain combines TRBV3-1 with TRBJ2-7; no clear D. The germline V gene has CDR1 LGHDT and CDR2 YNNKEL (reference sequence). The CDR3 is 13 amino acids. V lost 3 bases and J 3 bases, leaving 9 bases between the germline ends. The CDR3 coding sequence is TGTGCCAGCAGCCAGGACCTATACTACGAGCAGTACTTC. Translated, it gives CASSQDLYYEQYF.

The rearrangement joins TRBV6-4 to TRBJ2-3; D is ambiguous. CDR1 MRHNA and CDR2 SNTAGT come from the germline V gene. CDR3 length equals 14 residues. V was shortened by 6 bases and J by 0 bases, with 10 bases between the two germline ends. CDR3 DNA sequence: TGTGCCAGCAGCGCCGGATCTAGCACAGATACGCAGTATTTT. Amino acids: CASSAGSSTDTQYF.

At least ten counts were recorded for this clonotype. The CDR3 spells CASSLSGLREKLFF. The CDR3 nucleotides read TGTGCCAGCAGCTTATCAGGGTTGCGGGAAAAACTGTTTTTT. V is TRBV11-3 and J is TRBJ1-4, with D perhaps TRBD1 (5 bases). Germline V lookup: CDR1 SGHNT, CDR2 YENEEA. Trimming stripped 2 bases from V and 8 bases from J, with 12 bases between. The CDR3 runs to 14 residues. Complete variable domain (other parts from reference TRBV11-3 and TRBJ1-4): EAGVVQSPRYKIIEKKQPVAFWCNPISGHNTLYWYLQNLGQGPELLIRYENEEAVDDSQLPKDRFSAERLKGVDSTLKIQPAELGDSAVYLCASSLSGLREKLFFGSGTQLSVL.

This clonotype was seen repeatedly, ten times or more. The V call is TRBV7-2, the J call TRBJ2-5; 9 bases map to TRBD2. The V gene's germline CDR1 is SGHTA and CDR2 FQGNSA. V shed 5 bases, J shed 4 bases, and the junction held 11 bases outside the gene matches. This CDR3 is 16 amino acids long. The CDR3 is CASSPRGGAGVETQYF. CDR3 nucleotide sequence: TGTGCCAGCAGCCCGCGCGGGGGGGCCGGCGTAGAGACCCAGTACTTC. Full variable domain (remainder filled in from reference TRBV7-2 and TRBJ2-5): GAGVSQSPSNKVTEKGKDVELRCDPISGHTALYWYRQSLGQGLEFLIYFQGNSAPDKSGLPSDRFSAERTGGSVSTLTIQRTQQEDSAVYLCASSPRGGAGVETQYFGPGTRLLVL.

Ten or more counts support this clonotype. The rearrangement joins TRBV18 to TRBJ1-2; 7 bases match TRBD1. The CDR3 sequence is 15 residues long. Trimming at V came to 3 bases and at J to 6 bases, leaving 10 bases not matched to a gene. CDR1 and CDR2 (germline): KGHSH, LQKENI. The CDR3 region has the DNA TGTGCCAGCTCACCTCAGACAGGGATAGCGGATGGCTACACCTTC. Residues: CASSPQTGIADGYTF.

CDR3 in DNA: TGTGCCATCAGTGACAGGCCGAACACTGAAGCTTTCTTT. It translates to CAISDRPNTEAFF. The V and J genes are TRBV10-3 and TRBJ1-1; D remains unclear. The CDR3 spans 13 residues. Germline V gene data show CDR1 as ENHRY and CDR2 as SYGVKD. V was pared by 3 bases and J by 1 base, with 6 bases between.

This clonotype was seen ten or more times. DNA of the CDR3: TGCAGTGCCACCCAGGGGGCGAACAATCAGCCCCAGCATTTT. Translation gives CSATQGANNQPQHF. The chain links TRBV20-1 to TRBJ1-5; 8 bases fit TRBD1. V was clipped by 6 bases and J by 3 bases; unmatched bases: 7. Germline values: CDR1 DFQATT, CDR2 SNEGSKA (reference sequence). There are 14 residues in the CDR3.

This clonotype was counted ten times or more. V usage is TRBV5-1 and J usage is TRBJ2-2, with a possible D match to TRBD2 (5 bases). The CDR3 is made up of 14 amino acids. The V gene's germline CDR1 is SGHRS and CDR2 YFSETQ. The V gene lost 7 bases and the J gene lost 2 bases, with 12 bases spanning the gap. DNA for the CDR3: TGCGCCAGCGTTCTAGAGGGAAACACCGGGGAGCTGTTTTTT. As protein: CASVLEGNTGELFF.

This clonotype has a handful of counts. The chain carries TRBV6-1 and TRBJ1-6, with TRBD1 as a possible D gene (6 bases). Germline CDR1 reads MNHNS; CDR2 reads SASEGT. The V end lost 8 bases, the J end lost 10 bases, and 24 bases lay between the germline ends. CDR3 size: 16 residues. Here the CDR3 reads CASLQRPGQVDSPLHF. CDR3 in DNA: TGTGCCAGCCTTCAACGTCCGGGACAAGTGGACTCACCCCTCCACTTT.

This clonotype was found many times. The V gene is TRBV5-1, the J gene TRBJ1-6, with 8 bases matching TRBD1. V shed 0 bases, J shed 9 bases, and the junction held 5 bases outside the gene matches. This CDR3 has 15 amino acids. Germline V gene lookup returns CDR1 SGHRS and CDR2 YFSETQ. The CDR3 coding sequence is TGCGCCAGCAGCTTGGCCGGGACAGGAAGTTCACCCCTCCACTTT. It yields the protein CASSLAGTGSSPLHF.

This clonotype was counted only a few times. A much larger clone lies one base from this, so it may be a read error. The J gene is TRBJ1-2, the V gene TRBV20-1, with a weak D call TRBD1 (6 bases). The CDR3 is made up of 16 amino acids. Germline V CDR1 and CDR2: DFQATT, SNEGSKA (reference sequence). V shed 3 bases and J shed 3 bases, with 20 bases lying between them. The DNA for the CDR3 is TGCAGTGCTAGTTCCCTGGACAGTCCGGCGGACTATGGCTACACCTTC. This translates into CSASSLDSPADYGYTF.

The CDR3 DNA reads as TGTGCCAGCAGGATCCGACTAGCGGGGGGTAGCACAGATACGCAGTATTTT. Translated: CASRIRLAGGSTDTQYF. This sequence joins TRBV2 and TRBJ2-3, with TRBD2 matching over 13 bases. V trimming: 6 bases; J trimming: 0 bases; junction bases outside the gene matches: 6. The CDR3 covers 17 residues. Looked up from germline, CDR1 is SNHLY and CDR2 is FYNNEI. Full variable domain (outside the CDR3, taken from reference TRBV2 and TRBJ2-3): EPEVTQTPSHQVTQMGQEVILRCVPISNHLYFYWYRQILGQKVEFLVSFYNNEISEKSEIFDDQFSVERPDGSNFTLKIRSTKLEDSAMYFCASRIRLAGGSTDTQYFGPGTRLTVL.

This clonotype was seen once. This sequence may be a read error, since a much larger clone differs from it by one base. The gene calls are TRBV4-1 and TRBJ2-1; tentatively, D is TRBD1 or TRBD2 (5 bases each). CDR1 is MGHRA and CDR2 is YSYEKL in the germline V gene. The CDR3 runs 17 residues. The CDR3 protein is CASSHASGLGSYNGQFF. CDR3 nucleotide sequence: TGCGCCAGCAGCCACGCTTCGGGGCTCGGCTCATACAATGGGCAGTTCTTC.